The sequence of this T cell receptor beta chain was determined in a study of T cells in Graves' hyperthyroidism and ophthalmopathy. Study-wide points: Ophthalmopathy was predicted by the model a median of about 6.5 months ahead of onset. Researchers found most expanded thyroid clonotypes above 0.001 in blood as well.

The investigators amplified TCR beta CDR3 regions from RNA transcripts. When the TCR CDR3 underwent first-round RT-PCR, the HTBI primer set was used. TCRdb reprocessed the multiplex PCR reads with MiXCR, giving one entry per CDR3 protein. Of more than 300,000 distinct CDR3 sequences in the sample, roughly 13% were seen once. Subjects aged 18 to 65 presented with newly diagnosed hyperthyroidism of less than 2 months' duration. Lactation, pregnancy, other autoimmune disease or uncontrolled infection led to exclusion of patients. Many counts were recorded for this clonotype. Its specificity is unknown. Looked up from germline, CDR1 is WNHNN and CDR2 is SYGVQD (reference sequence). The V gene lost 0 bases and the J gene lost 3 bases, with 9 bases spanning the gap. The CDR3 is 14 amino acids.

The sequencing sample was made of blood. J is TRBJ2-7 and V is TRBV10-1; the D is unclear. The receptor was isolated from a woman aged 55-70 years with Graves' hyperthyroidism. CDR3 in DNA: TGCGCCAGCAGTGAGTCGGGAAAGGTCTACGAGCAGTACTTC. The encoded protein is CASSESGKVYEQYF.